The text below deals with one T cell receptor beta chain. This entry comes from a study of radiation and T cells in renal cell carcinoma. The time point was: blood 4 weeks post-SBRT, at nephrectomy. Stated treatment: 15 Gy SBRT to primary tumor, nephrectomy 4 weeks later. Measured with immunoSEQ multiplex PCR; TCRdb has only the in-frame clones, and not every one. This table holds around 180,000 clones, approximately 90% found once. The TCR was taken from a woman between 45 and 60 years old with renal cell carcinoma. The sample in question was blood, obtained from a patient whose treatment included radiotherapy and nephrectomy.

As DNA, the CDR3 is TGTGCCAGCAGTTACAATAGCAGGGTCTACAATGAGCAGTTCTTC. Protein: CASSYNSRVYNEQFF. The chain links TRBV6-5 to TRBJ2-1; TRBD1 is a possible D gene (5 bases). The V gene lost 2 bases and the J gene lost 3 bases, with 11 bases spanning the gap. The CDR3 is 15 amino acids. CDR1 is MNHEY, CDR2 SVGAGI, per germline.